This entry concerns a single T cell receptor (beta chain). It may be a read error: a sequence one base away is much more abundant. All sequencing subjects had displayed CD8+CD57+ cell expansion on flow cytometry. This entry belongs to a study of CD8+CD57+ T cells in acquired aplastic anemia. Profiling that covered TCR beta VDJ and CDR3 relied on genomic DNA as its template. TCRdb reprocessed the reads via MiXCR and lists one record per CDR3 protein. The sample records about 150,000 distinct CDR3 sequences, around half being singletons. The CDR3 loop spans 15 amino acids. Germline V gene sequence: CDR1 SQVTM, CDR2 ANQGSEA. The V gene end was trimmed by 1 base and the J gene end by 5 bases; junction bases not matched to a gene: 10.

V usage is TRBV29-1 and J usage is TRBJ1-2, with TRBD1 identical over 7 bases. Sequenced: sorted CD4+, CD8+, or CD8+CD57+ T cells (not recorded which) from PBMCs. The receptor comes from a human donor with aplastic anemia. CDR3 protein: CSVEGGTVAGYGYTF. In DNA form, the CDR3 reads TGCAGCGTTGAAGGAGGGACAGTAGCGGGGTATGGCTACACCTTC.